These T cell receptor beta chains were read from a single sample in a study of vaccination effects on CD4 cells after COVID-19. No antigen is known for these receptors. TCRdb's copy holds only in-frame clones and misses some; the assay was immunoSEQ multiplex PCR. The top ten hold 10% to 15% of the sample, which has around 68,000 clones, 75% to 90% seen once. The sample in question was CD4+ T cells from PBMCs cultured with SARS-CoV-2 spike peptides, obtained before COVID-19 vaccination. The receptor set was obtained from a human donor who received a COVID-19 vaccine. The CDR3 runs from the conserved cysteine through the conserved F or W. D genes are given only for firm matches. The size field is filled for only some rows; it gives once, few, many or a size class.

j_gene: TRBJ1-1
d_gene: NA
v_gene: TRBV29-1
abundance: NA
len: 12
CDR3nt: TGCAGCGTAGACTGGGGGAACACTGAAGCTTTCTTT
CDR3aa: CSVDWGNTEAFF

j_gene: TRBJ2-2
d_gene: NA
v_gene: TRBV3-1/TRBV3-2
abundance: NA
len: 14
CDR3nt: TGTGCCAGCAGCCAAGAAAGTGGGACCGGGGAGCTGTTTTTT
CDR3aa: CASSQESGTGELFF

j_gene: TRBJ1-2
d_gene: TRBD1
v_gene: TRBV30
abundance: NA
len: 18
CDR3nt: TGTGCCTGGACCTCTTCCGGGACAGGGAGTGGTATTAACTATGGCTACACCTTC
CDR3aa: CAWTSSGTGSGINYGYTF

j_gene: TRBJ2-6
d_gene: NA
v_gene: TRBV15
abundance: NA
len: 19
CDR3nt: TGTGCCACCAGCAGGGGGGAGGGGACAGGAGCCTCTGGGGCCAACGTCCTGACTTTC
CDR3aa: CATSRGEGTGASGANVLTF

j_gene: TRBJ2-4
d_gene: NA
v_gene: TRBV30
abundance: NA
len: 16
CDR3nt: TGTGCCTGGAGCCTTTTCGATTTGAAAGCCAAAAACATTCAGTACTTC
CDR3aa: CAWSLFDLKAKNIQYF

j_gene: TRBJ2-5
d_gene: NA
v_gene: TRBV2
abundance: few
len: 13
CDR3nt: TGTGCCAGCACCCCCTCGAGTCGGGAGACCCAGTACTTC
CDR3aa: CASTPSSRETQYF

j_gene: TRBJ1-2
d_gene: NA
v_gene: TRBV5-4
abundance: few
len: 14
CDR3nt: TGTGCCAGCAGCTTGGAGGGTCGGAGCTATGGCTACACCTTC
CDR3aa: CASSLEGRSYGYTF

j_gene: TRBJ1-6
d_gene: TRBD1
v_gene: TRBV28
abundance: NA
len: 15
CDR3nt: TGTGCCAGCACCTTGACAGGGGGGTCTAATTCACCCCTCCACTTT
CDR3aa: CASTLTGGSNSPLHF

j_gene: TRBJ2-1
d_gene: TRBD1
v_gene: TRBV5-4
abundance: NA
len: 15
CDR3nt: TGTGCCAGCACCCAGGGACAGGGGACCTACAATGAGCAGTTCTTC
CDR3aa: CASTQGQGTYNEQFF

j_gene: TRBJ1-6
d_gene: TRBD1
v_gene: TRBV2
abundance: NA
len: 14
CDR3nt: TGTGCCAGCAGGGGACAGGTTCCTAATTCACCCCTCCACTTT
CDR3aa: CASRGQVPNSPLHF

j_gene: TRBJ1-5
d_gene: TRBD1
v_gene: TRBV6-2/TRBV6-3
abundance: NA
len: 18
CDR3nt: TGTGCCAGCAGTTACGCCGGGACAGGGTGGTCGAGCAATCAGCCCCAGCATTTT
CDR3aa: CASSYAGTGWSSNQPQHF

j_gene: TRBJ1-5
d_gene: TRBD1
v_gene: TRBV5-8
abundance: NA
len: 15
CDR3nt: TGTGCCAGCAGCGCGGGACAGGGAGGCAATCAGCCCCAGCATTTT
CDR3aa: CASSAGQGGNQPQHF

j_gene: TRBJ1-4
d_gene: NA
v_gene: TRBV18
abundance: NA
len: 14
CDR3nt: TGTGCCAGCTCACCACTCGGGACGGATGAAAAACTGTTTTTT
CDR3aa: CASSPLGTDEKLFF

j_gene: TRBJ1-1
d_gene: TRBD1
v_gene: TRBV5-1
abundance: NA
len: 15
CDR3nt: TGCGCCAGCAGCTCTCCAGGGGGCCTCAACACTGAAGCTTTCTTT
CDR3aa: CASSSPGGLNTEAFF

j_gene: TRBJ2-5
d_gene: TRBD2
v_gene: TRBV7-2
abundance: NA
len: 15
CDR3nt: TGTGCCAGCAGCCTCCTAGCGGGGGGGCCGGAGACCCAGTACTTC
CDR3aa: CASSLLAGGPETQYF

j_gene: TRBJ2-2
d_gene: NA
v_gene: TRBV14
abundance: once
len: 14
CDR3nt: TGTGCCAGCAGCCAATACCTGAACACCGGGGAGCTGTTTTTT
CDR3aa: CASSQYLNTGELFF

j_gene: TRBJ2-2
d_gene: NA
v_gene: TRBV6-1
abundance: NA
len: 16
CDR3nt: TGTGCCAGCAGTGAGGCCCCAGTAGGTACCACCGGGGAGCTGTTTTTT
CDR3aa: CASSEAPVGTTGELFF